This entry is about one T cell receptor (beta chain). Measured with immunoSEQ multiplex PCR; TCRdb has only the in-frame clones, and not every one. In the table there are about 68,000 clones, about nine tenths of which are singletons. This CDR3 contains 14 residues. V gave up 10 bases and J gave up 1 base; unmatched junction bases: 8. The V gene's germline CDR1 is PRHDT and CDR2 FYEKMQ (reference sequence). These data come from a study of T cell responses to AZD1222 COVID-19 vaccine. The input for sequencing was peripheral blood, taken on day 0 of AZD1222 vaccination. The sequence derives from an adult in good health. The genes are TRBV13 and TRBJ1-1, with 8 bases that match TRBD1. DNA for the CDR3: TGTGCCACCCGGACAGGGAAGAGGAACACTGAAGCTTTCTTT. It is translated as CATRTGKRNTEAFF. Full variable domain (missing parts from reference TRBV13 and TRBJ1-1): AAGVIQSPRHLIKEKRETATLKCYPIPRHDTVYWYQQGPGQDPQFLISFYEKMQSDKGSIPDRFSAQQFSDYHSELNMSSLELGDSALYFCATRTGKRNTEAFFGQGTRLTVV.